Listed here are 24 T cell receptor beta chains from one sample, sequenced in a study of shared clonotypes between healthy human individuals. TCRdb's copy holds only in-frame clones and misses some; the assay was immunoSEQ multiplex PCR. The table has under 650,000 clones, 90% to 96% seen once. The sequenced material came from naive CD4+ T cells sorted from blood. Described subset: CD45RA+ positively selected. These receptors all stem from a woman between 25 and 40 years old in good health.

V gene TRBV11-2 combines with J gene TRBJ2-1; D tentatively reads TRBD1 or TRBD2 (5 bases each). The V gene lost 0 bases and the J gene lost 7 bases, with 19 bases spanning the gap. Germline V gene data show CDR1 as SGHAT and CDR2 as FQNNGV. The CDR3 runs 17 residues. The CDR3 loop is CASSLEPGPRASNEQFF. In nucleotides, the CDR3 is TGTGCCAGCAGCTTAGAGCCGGGACCCAGGGCCTCAAATGAGCAGTTCTTC.

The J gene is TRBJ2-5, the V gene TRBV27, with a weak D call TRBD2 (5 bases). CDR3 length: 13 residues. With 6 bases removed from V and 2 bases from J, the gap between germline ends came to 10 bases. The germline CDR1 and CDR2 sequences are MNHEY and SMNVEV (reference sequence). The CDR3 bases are TGTGCCAGCAGCCCAGCGGAACAAGAGACCCAGTACTTC. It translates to CASSPAEQETQYF.

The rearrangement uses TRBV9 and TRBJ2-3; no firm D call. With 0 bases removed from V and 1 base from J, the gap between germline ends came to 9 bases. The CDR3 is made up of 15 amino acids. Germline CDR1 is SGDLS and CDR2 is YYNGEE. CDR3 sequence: CASSVGTARTDTQYF. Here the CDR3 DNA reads TGTGCCAGCAGCGTAGGCACAGCTCGCACAGATACGCAGTATTTT. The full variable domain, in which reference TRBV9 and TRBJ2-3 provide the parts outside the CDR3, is DSGVTQTPKHLITATGQRVTLRCSPRSGDLSVYWYQQSLDQGLQFLIQYYNGEERAKGNILERFSAQQFPDLHSELNLSSLELGDSALYFCASSVGTARTDTQYFGPGTRLTVL.

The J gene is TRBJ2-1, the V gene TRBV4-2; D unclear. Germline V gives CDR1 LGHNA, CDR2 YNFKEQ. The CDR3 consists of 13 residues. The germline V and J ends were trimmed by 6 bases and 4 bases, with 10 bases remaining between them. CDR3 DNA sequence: TGTGCCAGCAGATCCCCCAAGTACAATGAGCAGTTCTTC. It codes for CASRSPKYNEQFF.

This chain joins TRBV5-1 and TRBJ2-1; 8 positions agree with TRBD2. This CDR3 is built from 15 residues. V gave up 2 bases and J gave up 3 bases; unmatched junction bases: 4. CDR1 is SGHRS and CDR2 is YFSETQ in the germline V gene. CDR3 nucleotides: TGCGCCAGCAGCTTACTAGCGGACGGCTACAATGAGCAGTTCTTC. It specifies CASSLLADGYNEQFF.

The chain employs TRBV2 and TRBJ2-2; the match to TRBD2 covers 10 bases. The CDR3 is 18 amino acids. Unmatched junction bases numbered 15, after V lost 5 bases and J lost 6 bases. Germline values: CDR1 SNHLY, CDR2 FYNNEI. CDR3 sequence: CASSRSSPSGSSAGELFF. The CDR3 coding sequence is TGTGCCAGCAGTAGATCATCTCCTAGCGGGAGTTCGGCCGGGGAGCTGTTTTTT.

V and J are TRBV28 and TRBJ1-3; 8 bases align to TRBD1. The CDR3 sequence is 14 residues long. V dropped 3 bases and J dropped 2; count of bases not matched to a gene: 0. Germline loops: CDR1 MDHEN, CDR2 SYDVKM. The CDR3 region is CASSLDRAGNTIYF. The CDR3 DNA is TGTGCCAGCAGTTTGGACAGGGCTGGAAACACCATATATTTT. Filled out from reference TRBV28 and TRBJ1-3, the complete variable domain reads DVKVTQSSRYLVKRTGEKVFLECVQDMDHENMFWYRQDPGLGLRLIYFSYDVKMKEKGDIPEGYSVSREKKERFSLILESASTNQTSMYLCASSLDRAGNTIYFGEGSWLTVV.

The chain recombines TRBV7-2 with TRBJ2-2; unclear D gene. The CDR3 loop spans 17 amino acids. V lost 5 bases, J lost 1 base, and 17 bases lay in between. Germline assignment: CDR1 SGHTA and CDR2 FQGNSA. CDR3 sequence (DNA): TGTGCCAGCAGCCGGACGTCGAACCCAGGGAACACCGGGGAGCTGTTTTTT. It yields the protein CASSRTSNPGNTGELFF.

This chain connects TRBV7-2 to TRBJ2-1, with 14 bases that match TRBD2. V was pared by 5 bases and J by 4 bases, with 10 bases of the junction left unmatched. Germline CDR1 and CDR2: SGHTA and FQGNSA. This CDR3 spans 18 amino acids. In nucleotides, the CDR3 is TGTGCCAGCAGCCCAGTAGGGGGACTAGCGGGAGAGTACAATGAGCAGTTCTTC. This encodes CASSPVGGLAGEYNEQFF.

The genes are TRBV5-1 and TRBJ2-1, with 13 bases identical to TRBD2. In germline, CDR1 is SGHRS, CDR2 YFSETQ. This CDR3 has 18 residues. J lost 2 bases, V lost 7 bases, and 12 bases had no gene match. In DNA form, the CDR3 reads TGCGCCAGCCGGGGACTAGCGGGACCTAAGACGCCCTACAATGAGCAGTTCTTC. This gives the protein CASRGLAGPKTPYNEQFF.

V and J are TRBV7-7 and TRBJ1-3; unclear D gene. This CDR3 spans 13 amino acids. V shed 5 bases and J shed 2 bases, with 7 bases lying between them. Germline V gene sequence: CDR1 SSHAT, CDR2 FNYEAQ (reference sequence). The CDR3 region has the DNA TGTGCCAGCAGCCCTCACCCTGGAAACACCATATATTTT. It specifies CASSPHPGNTIYF.

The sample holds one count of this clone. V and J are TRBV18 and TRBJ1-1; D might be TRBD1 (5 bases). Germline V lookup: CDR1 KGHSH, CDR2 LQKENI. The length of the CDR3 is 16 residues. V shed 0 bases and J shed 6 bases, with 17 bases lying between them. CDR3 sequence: CASSPPKGASDPEAFF. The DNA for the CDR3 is TGTGCCAGCTCACCACCGAAAGGGGCGTCAGACCCTGAAGCTTTCTTT.

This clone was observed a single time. The CDR3 DNA sequence: TGTGCCAGCTCACCTGACAGGGTGCTCAGCGGCACCGGGGAGCTGTTTTTT. Its translation: CASSPDRVLSGTGELFF. This chain links TRBV18 with TRBJ2-2; TRBD1 matches 7 bases. Germline CDR1 reads KGHSH; CDR2 reads LQKENI. The CDR3 spans 17 residues. V shed 3 bases, J shed 4 bases, and the junction held 11 bases outside the gene matches.

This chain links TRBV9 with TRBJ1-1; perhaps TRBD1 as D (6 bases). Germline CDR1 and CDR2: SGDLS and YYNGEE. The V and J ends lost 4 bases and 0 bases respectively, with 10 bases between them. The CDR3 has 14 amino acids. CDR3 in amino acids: CASSRQVLNTEAFF. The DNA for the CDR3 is TGTGCCAGCAGCCGACAGGTTCTGAACACTGAAGCTTTCTTT.

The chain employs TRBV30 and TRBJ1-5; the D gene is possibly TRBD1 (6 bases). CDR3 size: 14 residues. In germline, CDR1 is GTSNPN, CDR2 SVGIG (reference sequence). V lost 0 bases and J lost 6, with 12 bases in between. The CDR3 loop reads CAWSVQGISQPQHF. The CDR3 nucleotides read TGTGCCTGGAGTGTACAGGGTATAAGTCAGCCCCAGCATTTT.

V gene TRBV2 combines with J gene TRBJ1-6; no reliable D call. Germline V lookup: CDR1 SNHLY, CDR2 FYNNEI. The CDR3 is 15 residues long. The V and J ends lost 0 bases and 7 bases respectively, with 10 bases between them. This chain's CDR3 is CASSEAGEENSPLHF. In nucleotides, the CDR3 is TGTGCCAGCAGTGAAGCGGGAGAGGAGAATTCACCCCTCCACTTT.

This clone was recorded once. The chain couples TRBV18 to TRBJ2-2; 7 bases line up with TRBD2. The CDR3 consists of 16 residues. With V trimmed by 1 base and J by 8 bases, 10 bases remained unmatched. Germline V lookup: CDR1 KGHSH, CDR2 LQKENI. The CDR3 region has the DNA TGTGCCAGCTCACCACAGCGGCTAGCGGCTCGAGGGGAGCTGTTTTTT. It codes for CASSPQRLAARGELFF.

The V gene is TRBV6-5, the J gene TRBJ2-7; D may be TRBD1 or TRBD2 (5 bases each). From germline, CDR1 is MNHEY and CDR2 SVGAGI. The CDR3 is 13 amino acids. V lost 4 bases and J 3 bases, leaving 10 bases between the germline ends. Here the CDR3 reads CASSFGAYYEQYF. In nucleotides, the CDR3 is TGTGCCAGCAGTTTCGGGGCCTACTACGAGCAGTACTTC.

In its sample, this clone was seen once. The CDR3, as DNA: TGTGCCAGCAGTTTTGGGACTAGCGGATACGAGCAGTACTTC. Translated: CASSFGTSGYEQYF. The V gene is TRBV27, the J gene TRBJ2-5; 11 bases align to TRBD2. The end of the DNA is better explained by TRBJ2-7, so the J call may be wrong. The CDR3 extends over 14 amino acids. Germline V gene lookup returns CDR1 MNHEY and CDR2 SMNVEV (reference sequence).

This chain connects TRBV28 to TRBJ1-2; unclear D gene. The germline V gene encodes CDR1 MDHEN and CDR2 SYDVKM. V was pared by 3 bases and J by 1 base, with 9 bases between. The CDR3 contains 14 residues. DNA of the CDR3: TGTGCCAGCAGTTTCGCGGGGAATAACTATGGCTACACCTTC. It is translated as CASSFAGNNYGYTF.

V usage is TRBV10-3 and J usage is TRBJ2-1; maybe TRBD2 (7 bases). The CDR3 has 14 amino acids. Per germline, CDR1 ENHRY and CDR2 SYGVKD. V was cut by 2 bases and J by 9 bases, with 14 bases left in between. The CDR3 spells CAISEVGEGGEQFF. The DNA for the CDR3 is TGTGCCATCAGTGAGGTAGGGGAGGGGGGTGAGCAGTTCTTC.

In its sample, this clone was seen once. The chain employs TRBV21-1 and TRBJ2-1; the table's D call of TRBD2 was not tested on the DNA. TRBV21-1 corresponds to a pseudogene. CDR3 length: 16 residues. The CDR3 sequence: CASSKIITGYCNEQFF. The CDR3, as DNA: TGTGCCAGCAGCAAAATAATTACGGGGTATTGCAATGAGCAGTTCTTC.

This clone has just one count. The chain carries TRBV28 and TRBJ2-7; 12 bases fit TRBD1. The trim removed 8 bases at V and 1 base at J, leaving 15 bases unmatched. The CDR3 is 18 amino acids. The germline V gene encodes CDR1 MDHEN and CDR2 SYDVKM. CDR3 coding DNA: TGTGCCAGCTCCCGCCGGGACAGGGGGCGGGAGGGATCCTACGAGCAGTACTTC. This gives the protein CASSRRDRGREGSYEQYF.

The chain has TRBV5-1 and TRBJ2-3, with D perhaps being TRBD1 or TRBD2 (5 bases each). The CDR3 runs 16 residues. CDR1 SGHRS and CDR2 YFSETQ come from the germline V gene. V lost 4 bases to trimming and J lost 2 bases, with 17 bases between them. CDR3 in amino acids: CASSANIGTNTDTQYF. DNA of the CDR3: TGCGCCAGCAGCGCCAACATCGGGACGAACACAGATACGCAGTATTTT.